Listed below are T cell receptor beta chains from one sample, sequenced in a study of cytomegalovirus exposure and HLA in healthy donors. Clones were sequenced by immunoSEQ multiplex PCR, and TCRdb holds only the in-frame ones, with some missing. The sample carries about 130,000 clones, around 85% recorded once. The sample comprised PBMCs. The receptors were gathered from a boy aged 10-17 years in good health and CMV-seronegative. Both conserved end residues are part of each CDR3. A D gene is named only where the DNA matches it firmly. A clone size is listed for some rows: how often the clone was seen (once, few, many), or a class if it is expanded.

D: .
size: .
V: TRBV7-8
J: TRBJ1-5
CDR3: CASSPSLIGLQRGSMSNQPQHF
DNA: TGTGCCAGCAGCCCAAGCCTAATCGGACTGCAGAGAGGGTCGATGAGCAATCAGCCCCAGCATTTT

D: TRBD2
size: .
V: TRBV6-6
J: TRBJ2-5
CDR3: CASAGGLSQETQYF
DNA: TGTGCCAGCGCGGGGGGACTCAGCCAAGAGACCCAGTACTTC

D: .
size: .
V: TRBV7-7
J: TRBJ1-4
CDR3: CASSPQGINEKLFF
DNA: TGTGCCAGCAGCCCCCAGGGGATTAATGAAAAACTGTTTTTT

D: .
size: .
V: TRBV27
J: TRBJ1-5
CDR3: CATNRWGVNSNQPQHF
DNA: TGTGCCACCAACAGATGGGGAGTGAATAGCAATCAGCCCCAGCATTTT

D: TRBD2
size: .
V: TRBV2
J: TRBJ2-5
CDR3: CASNAGGPETQYF
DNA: TGTGCCAGCAATGCGGGGGGGCCGGAGACCCAGTACTTC

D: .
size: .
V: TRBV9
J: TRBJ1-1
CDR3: CASSVSTDREAFF
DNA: TGTGCCAGCAGCGTCTCGACAGATCGTGAAGCTTTCTTT

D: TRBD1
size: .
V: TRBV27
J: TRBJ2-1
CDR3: CASSLGDRVLSYNEQFF
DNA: TGTGCCAGCAGCTTAGGGGACAGGGTCCTGTCCTACAATGAGCAGTTCTTC

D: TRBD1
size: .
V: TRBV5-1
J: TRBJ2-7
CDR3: CASSLGTASYEQYF
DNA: TGCGCCAGCAGCCTAGGGACAGCCTCCTACGAGCAGTACTTC

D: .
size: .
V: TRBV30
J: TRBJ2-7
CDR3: CAWSVRRPPPTEQYF
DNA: TGTGCCTGGAGTGTGCGGCGGCCGCCTCCTACGGAGCAGTACTTC

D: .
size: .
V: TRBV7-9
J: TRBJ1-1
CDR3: CASSLGQYNTEAFF
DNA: TGTGCCAGCAGCTTAGGACAATACAACACTGAAGCTTTCTTT

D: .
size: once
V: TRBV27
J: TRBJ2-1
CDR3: CASSLSSASSYNEQFF
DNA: TGTGCCAGCAGTTTATCGAGCGCGAGCTCCTACAATGAGCAGTTCTTC

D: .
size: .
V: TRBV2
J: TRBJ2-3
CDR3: CASSGLQGSTDTQYF
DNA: TGTGCCAGCAGTGGTCTGCAGGGAAGCACAGATACGCAGTATTTT

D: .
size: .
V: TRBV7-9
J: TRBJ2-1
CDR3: CASSLAGGGFAYNEQFF
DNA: TGTGCCAGCAGCTTAGCGGGAGGGGGATTCGCCTACAATGAGCAGTTCTTC

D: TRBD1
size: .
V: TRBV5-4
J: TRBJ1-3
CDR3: CASSMTGGGNTIYF
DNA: TGTGCCAGCAGCATGACAGGGGGAGGAAACACCATATATTTT

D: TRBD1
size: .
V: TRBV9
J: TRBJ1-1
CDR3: CASSPGGVGAFF
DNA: TGTGCCAGCAGCCCAGGGGGAGTGGGGGCTTTCTTT

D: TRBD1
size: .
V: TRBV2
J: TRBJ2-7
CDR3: CASRTGTGPYEQYF
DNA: TGTGCCAGCAGAACCGGGACAGGACCCTACGAGCAGTACTTC

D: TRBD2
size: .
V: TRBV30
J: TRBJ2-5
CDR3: CAWRVGLAGGETQYF
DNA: TGTGCCTGGAGGGTGGGACTAGCGGGAGGAGAGACCCAGTACTTC

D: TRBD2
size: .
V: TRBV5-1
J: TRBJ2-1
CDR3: CASSLGFTSGVEEQFF
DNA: TGCGCCAGCAGCTTGGGTTTTACTAGCGGGGTTGAGGAGCAGTTCTTC

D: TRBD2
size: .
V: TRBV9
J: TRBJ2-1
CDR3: CASSAGTSDHSYNEQFF
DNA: TGTGCCAGCAGCGCCGGGACTAGCGACCACTCCTACAATGAGCAGTTCTTC

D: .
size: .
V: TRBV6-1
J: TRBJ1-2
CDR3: CASSSAGANYGYTF
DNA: TGTGCCAGCAGTTCCGCGGGGGCTAACTATGGCTACACCTTC

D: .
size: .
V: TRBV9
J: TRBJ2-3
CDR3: CASSVAGSTDTQYF
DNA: TGTGCCAGCAGCGTAGCGGGTAGCACAGATACGCAGTATTTT

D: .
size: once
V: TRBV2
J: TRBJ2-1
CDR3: CASQVYNEQFF
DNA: TGTGCCAGTCAGGTTTACAATGAGCAGTTCTTC

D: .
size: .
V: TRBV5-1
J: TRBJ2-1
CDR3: CASSFRDKHNEQFF
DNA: TGCGCCAGCAGCTTCCGGGACAAACACAATGAGCAGTTCTTC

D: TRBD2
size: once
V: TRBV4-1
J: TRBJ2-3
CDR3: CASSPREGRGTDTQYF
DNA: TGCGCCAGCAGCCCAAGGGAGGGAAGAGGCACAGATACGCAGTATTTT

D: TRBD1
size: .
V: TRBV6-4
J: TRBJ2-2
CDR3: CASSDRDRGGELFF
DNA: TGTGCCAGCAGTGACCGGGACAGGGGCGGGGAGCTGTTTTTT

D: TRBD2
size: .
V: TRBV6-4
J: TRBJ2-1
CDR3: CASGKTSGSYNEQFF
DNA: TGTGCCAGCGGAAAGACTAGCGGCTCCTACAATGAGCAGTTCTTC

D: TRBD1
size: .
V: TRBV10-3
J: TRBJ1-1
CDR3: CAISDSRTSGGNSNTEAFF
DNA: TGTGCCATCAGTGACTCTAGGACCTCAGGGGGCAACTCGAACACTGAAGCTTTCTTT

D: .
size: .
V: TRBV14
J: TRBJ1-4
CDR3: CASSQPARGKLFF
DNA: TGTGCCAGCAGCCAACCGGCGAGGGGGAAACTGTTTTTT

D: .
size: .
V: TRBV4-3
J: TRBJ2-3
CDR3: CASSQYPGTDTQYF
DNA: TGCGCCAGCAGCCAATATCCGGGCACAGATACGCAGTATTTT

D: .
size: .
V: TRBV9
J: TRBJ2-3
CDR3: CASSAPGADTQYF
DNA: TGTGCCAGCAGCGCGCCCGGGGCAGATACGCAGTATTTT

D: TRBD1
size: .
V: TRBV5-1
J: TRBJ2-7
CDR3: CASSGTGGYEQYF
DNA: TGCGCCAGCAGCGGGACAGGGGGTTACGAGCAGTACTTC

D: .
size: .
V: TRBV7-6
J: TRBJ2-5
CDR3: CASSLGDSRTQYF
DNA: TGTGCCAGCAGCTTAGGAGACAGCCGGACCCAGTACTTC

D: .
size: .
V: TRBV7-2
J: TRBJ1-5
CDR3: CASSPAGVNQPQHF
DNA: TGTGCCAGCAGCCCCGCAGGCGTCAATCAGCCCCAGCATTTT

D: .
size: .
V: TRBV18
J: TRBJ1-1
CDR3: CASSPRQKNTEAFF
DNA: TGTGCCAGCTCGCCTCGACAGAAGAACACTGAAGCTTTCTTT

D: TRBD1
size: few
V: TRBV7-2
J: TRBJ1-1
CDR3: CASSLGDRGETEAFF
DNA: TGTGCCAGCAGCTTAGGGGACAGGGGAGAAACTGAAGCTTTCTTT

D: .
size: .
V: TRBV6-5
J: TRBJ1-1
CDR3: CASRLPTGNTEAFF
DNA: TGTGCCAGCAGATTACCGACAGGGAACACTGAAGCTTTCTTT

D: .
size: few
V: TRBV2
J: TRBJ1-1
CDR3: CASSLRTEAFF
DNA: TGTGCCAGCAGCCTCAGGACTGAAGCTTTCTTT

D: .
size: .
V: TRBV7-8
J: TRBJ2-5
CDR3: CASRRRGQETQYF
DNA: TGTGCCAGCAGGCGCCGGGGCCAAGAGACCCAGTACTTC

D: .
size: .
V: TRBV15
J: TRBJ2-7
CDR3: CATSRDFYEQYF
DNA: TGTGCCACCAGCAGGGACTTCTACGAGCAGTACTTC

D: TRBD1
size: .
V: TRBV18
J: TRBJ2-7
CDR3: CASSPDRDPYEQYF
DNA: TGTGCCAGCTCACCAGACAGGGACCCCTACGAGCAGTACTTC

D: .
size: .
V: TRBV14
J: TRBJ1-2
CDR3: CASRQNKLRTGFTNYGYTF
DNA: TGTGCCAGCAGACAAAATAAACTTAGGACGGGGTTCACTAACTATGGCTACACCTTC

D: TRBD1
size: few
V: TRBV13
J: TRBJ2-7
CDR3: CASSLARQGIVDEQYF
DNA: TGTGCCAGCAGCTTAGCCCGACAGGGGATTGTGGACGAGCAGTACTTC

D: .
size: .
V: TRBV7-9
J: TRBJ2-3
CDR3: CASSLGWERGLTDTQYF
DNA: TGTGCCAGCAGCTTAGGTTGGGAGCGTGGTTTGACAGATACGCAGTATTTT

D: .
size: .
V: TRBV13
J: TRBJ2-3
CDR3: CASSTEGEGTDTQYF
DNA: TGTGCCAGCAGCACCGAGGGGGAAGGAACAGATACGCAGTATTTT

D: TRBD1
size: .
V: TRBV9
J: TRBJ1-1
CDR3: CASSGRTGQINTEAFF
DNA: TGTGCCAGCAGCGGGAGAACGGGACAGATCAACACTGAAGCTTTCTTT

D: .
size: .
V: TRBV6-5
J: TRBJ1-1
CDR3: CASRKTGSMNTEAFF
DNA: TGTGCCAGCAGGAAGACAGGCTCAATGAACACTGAAGCTTTCTTT

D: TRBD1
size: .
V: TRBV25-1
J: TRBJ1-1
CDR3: CASSESFFRDRDTEAFF
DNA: TGTGCCAGCAGTGAATCGTTTTTCAGGGACAGAGACACTGAAGCTTTCTTT

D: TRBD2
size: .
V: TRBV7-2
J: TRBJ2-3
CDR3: CASSPGSGSSTDTQYF
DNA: TGTGCCAGCAGCCCAGGAAGCGGGAGCAGCACAGATACGCAGTATTTT

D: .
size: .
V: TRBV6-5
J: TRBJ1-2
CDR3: CASNPHPTLNYGYPF
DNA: TGTGCCAGCAATCCTCACCCAACTCTTAACTATGGCTACCCCTTC

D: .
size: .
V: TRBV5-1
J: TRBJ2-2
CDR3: CASSLRTGRNTGELFF
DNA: TGCGCCAGCAGCTTGCGCACAGGTCGGAACACCGGGGAGCTGTTTTTT

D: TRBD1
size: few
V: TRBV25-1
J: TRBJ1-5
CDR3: CASSGQSGGVYSNQPQHF
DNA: TGTGCCAGCAGTGGGCAATCAGGGGGTGTCTATAGCAATCAGCCCCAGCATTTT

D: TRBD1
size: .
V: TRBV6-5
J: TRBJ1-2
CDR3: CASSYTTGYPYGYTF
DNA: TGTGCCAGCAGTTACACGACAGGGTATCCCTATGGCTACACCTTC

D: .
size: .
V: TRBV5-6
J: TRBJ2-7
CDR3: CASSPRSGEDEQYF
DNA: TGTGCCAGCAGCCCCAGGTCGGGAGAGGACGAGCAGTACTTC

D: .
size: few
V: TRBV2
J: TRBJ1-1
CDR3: CATPVNTEAFF
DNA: TGTGCCACCCCGGTGAACACTGAAGCTTTCTTT